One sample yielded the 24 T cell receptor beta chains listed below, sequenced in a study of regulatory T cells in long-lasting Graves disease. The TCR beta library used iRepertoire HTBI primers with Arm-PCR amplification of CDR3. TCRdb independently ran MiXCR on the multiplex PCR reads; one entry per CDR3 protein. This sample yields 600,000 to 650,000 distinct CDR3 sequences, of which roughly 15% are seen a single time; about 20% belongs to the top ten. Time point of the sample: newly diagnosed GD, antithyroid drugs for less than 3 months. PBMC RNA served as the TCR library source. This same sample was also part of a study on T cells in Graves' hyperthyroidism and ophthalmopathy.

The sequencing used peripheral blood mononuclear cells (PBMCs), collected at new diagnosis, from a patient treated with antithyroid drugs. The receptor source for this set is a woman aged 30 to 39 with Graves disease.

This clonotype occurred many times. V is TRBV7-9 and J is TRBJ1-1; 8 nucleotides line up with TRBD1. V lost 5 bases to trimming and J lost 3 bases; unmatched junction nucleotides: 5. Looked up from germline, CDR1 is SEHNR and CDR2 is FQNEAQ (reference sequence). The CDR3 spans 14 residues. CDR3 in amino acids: CASSKDRVHTEAFF. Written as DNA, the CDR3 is TGTGCCAGCAGCAAGGACAGGGTGCACACTGAAGCTTTCTTT.

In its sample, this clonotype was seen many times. CDR3 amino acids: CASSGYGTGTGNTIYF. CDR3 in DNA: TGTGCCAGCAGCGGCTACGGGACAGGTACTGGAAACACCATATATTTT. The chain combines TRBV28 with TRBJ1-3, with TRBD1 matching over 8 bases. This CDR3 is 16 amino acids long. The junction had 9 bases not matched to a gene; V was cut back by 6 bases and J by 2 bases. Germline assignment: CDR1 MDHEN and CDR2 SYDVKM. The variable domain in full, with the rest retrieved from reference TRBV28 and TRBJ1-3, is DVKVTQSSRYLVKRTGEKVFLECVQDMDHENMFWYRQDPGLGLRLIYFSYDVKMKEKGDIPEGYSVSREKKERFSLILESASTNQTSMYLCASSGYGTGTGNTIYFGEGSWLTVV.

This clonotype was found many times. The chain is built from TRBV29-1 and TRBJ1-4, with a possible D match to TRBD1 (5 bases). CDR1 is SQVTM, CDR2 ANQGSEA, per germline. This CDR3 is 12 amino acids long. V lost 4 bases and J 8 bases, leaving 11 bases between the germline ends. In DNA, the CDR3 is TGCAGCGTTGGGCAGGGCGGCGAAAAACTGTTTTTT. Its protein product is CSVGQGGEKLFF.

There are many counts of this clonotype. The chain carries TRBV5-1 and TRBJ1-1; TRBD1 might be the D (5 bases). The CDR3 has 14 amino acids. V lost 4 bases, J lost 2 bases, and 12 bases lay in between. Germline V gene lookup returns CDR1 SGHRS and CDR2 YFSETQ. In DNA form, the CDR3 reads TGCGCCAGCAGCCGGCAGGGCACTAACACTGAAGCTTTCTTT. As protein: CASSRQGTNTEAFF. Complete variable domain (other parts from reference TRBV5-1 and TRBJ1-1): KAGVTQTPRYLIKTRGQQVTLSCSPISGHRSVSWYQQTPGQGLQFLFEYFSETQRNKGNFPGRFSGRQFSNSRSEMNVSTLELGDSALYLCASSRQGTNTEAFFGQGTRLTVV.

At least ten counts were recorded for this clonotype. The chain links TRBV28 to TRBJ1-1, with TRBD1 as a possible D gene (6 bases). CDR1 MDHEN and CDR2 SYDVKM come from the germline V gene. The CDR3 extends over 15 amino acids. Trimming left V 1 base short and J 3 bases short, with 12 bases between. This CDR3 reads CASSLLQGGDTEAFF. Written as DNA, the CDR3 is TGTGCCAGCAGTTTATTACAGGGAGGGGACACTGAAGCTTTCTTT.

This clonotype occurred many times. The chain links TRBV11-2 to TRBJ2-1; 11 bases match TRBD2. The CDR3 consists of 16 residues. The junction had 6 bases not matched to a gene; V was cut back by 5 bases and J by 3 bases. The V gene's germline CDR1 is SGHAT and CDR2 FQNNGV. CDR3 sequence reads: CASSPLTSGNYNEQFF. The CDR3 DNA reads TGTGCCAGCAGCCCGCTGACTAGCGGGAACTACAATGAGCAGTTCTTC.

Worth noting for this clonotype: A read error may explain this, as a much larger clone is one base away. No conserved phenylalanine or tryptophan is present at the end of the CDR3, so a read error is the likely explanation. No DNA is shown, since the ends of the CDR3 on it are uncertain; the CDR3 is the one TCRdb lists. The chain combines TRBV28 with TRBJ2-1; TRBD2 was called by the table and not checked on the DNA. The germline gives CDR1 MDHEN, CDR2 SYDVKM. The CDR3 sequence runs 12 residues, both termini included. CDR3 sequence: CASETLAGALFL.

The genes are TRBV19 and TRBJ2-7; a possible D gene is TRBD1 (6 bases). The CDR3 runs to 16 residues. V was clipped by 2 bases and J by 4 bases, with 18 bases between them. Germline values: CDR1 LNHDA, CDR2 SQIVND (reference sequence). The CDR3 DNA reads TGTGCCAGTAGTATAATGTCAGGGGCCTTCCTTTACGAGCAGTACTTC. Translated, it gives CASSIMSGAFLYEQYF.

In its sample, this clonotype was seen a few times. The CDR3 DNA reads TGTGCCTGGAGTGTACCGGGACAGGGGGCCATCGAGCAGTTCTTC. It encodes CAWSVPGQGAIEQFF. The chain combines TRBV30 with TRBJ2-1; 12 bases agree with TRBD1. With 0 bases clipped from V and 10 bases from J, the junction kept 7 bases outside the gene matches. Germline assignment: CDR1 GTSNPN and CDR2 SVGIG (reference sequence). This CDR3 spans 15 amino acids. Supplemented by reference TRBV30 and TRBJ2-1, the full variable domain reads SQTIHQWPATLVQPVGSPLSLECTVEGTSNPNLYWYRQAAGRGLQLLFYSVGIGQISSEVPQNLSASRPQDRQFILSSKKLLLSDSGFYLCAWSVPGQGAIEQFFGPGTRLTVL.

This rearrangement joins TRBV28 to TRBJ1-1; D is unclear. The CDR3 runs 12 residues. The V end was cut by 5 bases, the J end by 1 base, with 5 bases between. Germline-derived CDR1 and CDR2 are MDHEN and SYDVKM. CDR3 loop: CASSGKNTEAFF. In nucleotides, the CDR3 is TGTGCCAGCAGTGGCAAGAACACTGAAGCTTTCTTT. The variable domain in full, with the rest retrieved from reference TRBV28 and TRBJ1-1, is DVKVTQSSRYLVKRTGEKVFLECVQDMDHENMFWYRQDPGLGLRLIYFSYDVKMKEKGDIPEGYSVSREKKERFSLILESASTNQTSMYLCASSGKNTEAFFGQGTRLTVV.

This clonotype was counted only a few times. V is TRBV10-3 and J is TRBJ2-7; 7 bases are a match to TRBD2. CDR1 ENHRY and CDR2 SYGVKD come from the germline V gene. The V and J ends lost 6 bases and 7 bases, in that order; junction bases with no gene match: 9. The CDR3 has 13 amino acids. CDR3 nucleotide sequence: TGTGCCATCAGAATACAGGAAGCGGGAGAGCAGTACTTC. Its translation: CAIRIQEAGEQYF.

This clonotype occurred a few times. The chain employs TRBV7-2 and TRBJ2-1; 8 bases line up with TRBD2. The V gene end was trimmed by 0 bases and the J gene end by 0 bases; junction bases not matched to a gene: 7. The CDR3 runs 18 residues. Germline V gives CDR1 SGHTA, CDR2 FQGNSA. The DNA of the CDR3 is TGTGCCAGCAGCTTAGCCCCATACGGGGGGGGCTCCTACAATGAGCAGTTCTTC. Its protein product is CASSLAPYGGGSYNEQFF.

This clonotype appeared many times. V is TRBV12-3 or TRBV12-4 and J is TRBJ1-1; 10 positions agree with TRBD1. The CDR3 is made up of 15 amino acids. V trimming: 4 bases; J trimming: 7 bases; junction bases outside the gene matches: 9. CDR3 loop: CASSSDRGLRIEAFF. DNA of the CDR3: TGTGCCAGCAGTTCGGACAGGGGGTTAAGAATTGAAGCTTTCTTT.

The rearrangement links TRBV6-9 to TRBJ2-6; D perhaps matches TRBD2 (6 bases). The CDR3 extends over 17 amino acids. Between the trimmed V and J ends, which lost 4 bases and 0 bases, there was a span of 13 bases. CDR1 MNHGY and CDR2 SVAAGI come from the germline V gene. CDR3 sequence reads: CASSSTAGISGANVLTF. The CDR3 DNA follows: TGTGCCAGCAGTTCCACAGCGGGCATCTCTGGGGCCAACGTCCTGACTTTC.

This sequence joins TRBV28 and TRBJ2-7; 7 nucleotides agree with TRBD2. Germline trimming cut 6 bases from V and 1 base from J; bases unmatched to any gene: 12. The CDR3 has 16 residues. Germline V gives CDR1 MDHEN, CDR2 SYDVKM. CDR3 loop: CASSSPPSGKSYEQYF. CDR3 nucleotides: TGTGCCAGCAGCTCCCCCCCTAGCGGAAAATCCTACGAGCAGTACTTC. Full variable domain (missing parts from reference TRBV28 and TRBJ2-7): DVKVTQSSRYLVKRTGEKVFLECVQDMDHENMFWYRQDPGLGLRLIYFSYDVKMKEKGDIPEGYSVSREKKERFSLILESASTNQTSMYLCASSSPPSGKSYEQYFGPGTRLTVT.

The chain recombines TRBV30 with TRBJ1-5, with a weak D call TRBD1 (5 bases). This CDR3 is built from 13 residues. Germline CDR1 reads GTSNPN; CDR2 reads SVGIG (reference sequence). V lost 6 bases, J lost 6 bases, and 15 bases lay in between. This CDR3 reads CACCGTLGQPQHF. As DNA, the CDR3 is TGTGCCTGCTGTGGGACTCTGGGTCAGCCCCAGCATTTT.

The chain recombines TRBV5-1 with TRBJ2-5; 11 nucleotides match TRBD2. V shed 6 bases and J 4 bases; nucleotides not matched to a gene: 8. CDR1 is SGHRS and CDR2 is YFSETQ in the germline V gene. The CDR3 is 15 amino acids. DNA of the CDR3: TGCGCCAGCAACAAGATCGGGACTAGCGGAGAGACCCAGTACTTC. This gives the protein CASNKIGTSGETQYF.

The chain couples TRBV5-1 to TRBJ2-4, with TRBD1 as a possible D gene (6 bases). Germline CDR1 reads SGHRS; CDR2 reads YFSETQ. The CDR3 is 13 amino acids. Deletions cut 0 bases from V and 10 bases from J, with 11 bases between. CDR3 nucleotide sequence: TGCGCCAGCAGCTTGGCAGGGGCAGGGATTCAGTACTTC. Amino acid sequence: CASSLAGAGIQYF.

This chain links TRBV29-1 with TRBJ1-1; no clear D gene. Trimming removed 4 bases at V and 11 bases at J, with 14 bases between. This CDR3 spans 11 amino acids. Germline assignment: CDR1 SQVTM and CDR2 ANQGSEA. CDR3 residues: CSVVAEIGAFF. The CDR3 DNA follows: TGCAGCGTTGTGGCAGAAATAGGCGCTTTCTTT.

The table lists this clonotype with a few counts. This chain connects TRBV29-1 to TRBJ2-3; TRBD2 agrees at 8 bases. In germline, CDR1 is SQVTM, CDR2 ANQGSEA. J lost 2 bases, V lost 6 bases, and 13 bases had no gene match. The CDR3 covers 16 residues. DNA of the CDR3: TGCAGCGTGGGCGGCGGGGTGACTAGCGCCACAGATACGCAGTATTTT. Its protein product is CSVGGGVTSATDTQYF.

The CDR3 loop is CATHTDTQYF. CDR3 bases: TGTGCCACCCACACAGATACGCAGTATTTT. The rearrangement joins TRBV6-1 to TRBJ2-3; no clear D. Germline V lookup: CDR1 MNHNS, CDR2 SASEGT. Trimming took 10 bases from V and 2 from J, leaving 4 bases between them. This CDR3 spans 10 amino acids.

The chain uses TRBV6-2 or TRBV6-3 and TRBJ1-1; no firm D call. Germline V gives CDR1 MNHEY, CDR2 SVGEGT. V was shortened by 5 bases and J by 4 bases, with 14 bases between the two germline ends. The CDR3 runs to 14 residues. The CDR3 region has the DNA TGTGCCAGCAGTCTAGCAGTTTTCAGCACTGAAGCTTTCTTT. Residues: CASSLAVFSTEAFF.

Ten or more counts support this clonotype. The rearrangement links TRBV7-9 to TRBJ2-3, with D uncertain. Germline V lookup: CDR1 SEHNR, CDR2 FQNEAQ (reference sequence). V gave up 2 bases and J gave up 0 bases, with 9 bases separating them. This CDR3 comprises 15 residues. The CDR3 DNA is TGTGCCAGCAGCTTAAGGTCGATCAGCACAGATACGCAGTATTTT. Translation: CASSLRSISTDTQYF.

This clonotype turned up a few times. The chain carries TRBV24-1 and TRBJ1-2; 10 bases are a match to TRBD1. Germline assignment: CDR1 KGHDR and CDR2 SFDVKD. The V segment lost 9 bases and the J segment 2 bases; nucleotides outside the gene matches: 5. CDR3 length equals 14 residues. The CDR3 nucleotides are TGTGCCACCCAGGGACAGGGGACGAACTATGGCTACACCTTC. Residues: CATQGQGTNYGYTF.